This T cell receptor beta chain comes out of a study of Graves' ophthalmopathy and Graves' hyperthyroidism. This clonotype appeared a single time. TCR beta CDR3 amplification used RNA transcripts. RT-PCR in the first round used HTBI primers; a second-round multiplex PCR followed. TCRdb independently ran MiXCR on the multiplex PCR reads; one entry per CDR3 protein. The repertoire holds roughly 1.1 million distinct CDR3 sequences, with about 38% as singletons. The trim removed 3 bases at V and 7 bases at J, leaving 0 bases unmatched. The CDR3 runs to 13 residues. CDR1 and CDR2 (germline): KGHDR, SFDVKD. The V and J genes are TRBV24-1 and TRBJ1-5, with TRBD1 identical over 9 bases. This sequence was found in an adult man with Graves' hyperthyroidism. The specimen sequenced was peripheral blood or thyroid tissue (not recorded which). CDR3 in amino acids: CATSDTGGQPQHF. The CDR3 region has the DNA TGTGCCACCAGTGATACAGGGGGCCAGCCCCAGCATTTT.